This T cell receptor beta chain was sequenced for a study of Ad26.COV2.S vaccination and SARS-CoV-2 variants. Study background: As a participant in COV1001, the donor was in the Ad26.COV2.S trial arm. The authors gave Ad26.COV2.S intramuscularly, either once or twice 56 days apart.

The CDR3 length is 16 residues. The V gene lost 5 bases and the J gene lost 6 bases, with 21 bases spanning the gap. Germline lookup yields CDR1 SEHNR and CDR2 FQNEAQ (reference sequence). Noted treatment: around 19 received Ad26.COV2.S at low or high dose, single or two shots; five or six received placebo; per-sample allocation not given. The samples date from day 63 after the first vaccine or placebo injection. This vaccine is an Ad26 vector that expresses the Wuhan-strain SARS-CoV-2 spike. Libraries were prepared by immunoSEQ multiplex PCR; TCRdb keeps only in-frame clonotypes and omits some of them. The data contain hundreds of thousands of clones, approximately 90% of them singletons.

V usage is TRBV7-9 and J usage is TRBJ2-3, with D uncertain. The sequence was collected from a person between 18 and 60 years old who received the Ad26.COV2.S COVID-19 vaccine or a placebo. Sample: peripheral blood, taken in a trial of Ad26.COV2.S vaccine versus placebo. CDR3: CASSQDRPWTPDTQYF. In DNA form, the CDR3 reads TGTGCCAGCAGCCAGGACCGGCCATGGACGCCGGATACGCAGTATTTT.